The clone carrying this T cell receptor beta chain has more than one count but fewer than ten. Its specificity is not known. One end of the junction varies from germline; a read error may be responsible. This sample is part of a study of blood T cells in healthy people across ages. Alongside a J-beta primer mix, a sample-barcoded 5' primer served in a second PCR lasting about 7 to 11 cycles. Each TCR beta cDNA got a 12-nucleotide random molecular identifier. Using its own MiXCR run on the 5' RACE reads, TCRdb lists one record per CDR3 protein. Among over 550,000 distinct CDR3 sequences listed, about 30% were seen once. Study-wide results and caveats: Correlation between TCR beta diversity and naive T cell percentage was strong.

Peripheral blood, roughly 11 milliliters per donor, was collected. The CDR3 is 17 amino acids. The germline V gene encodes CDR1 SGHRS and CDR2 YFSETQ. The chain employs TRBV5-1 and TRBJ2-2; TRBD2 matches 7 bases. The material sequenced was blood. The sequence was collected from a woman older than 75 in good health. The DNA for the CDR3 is TGCGCCAGCAGCCCGAACGCACTAGCGTCATCGACCGGGGAGCGGTTTTTT. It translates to CASSPNALASSTGERFF.